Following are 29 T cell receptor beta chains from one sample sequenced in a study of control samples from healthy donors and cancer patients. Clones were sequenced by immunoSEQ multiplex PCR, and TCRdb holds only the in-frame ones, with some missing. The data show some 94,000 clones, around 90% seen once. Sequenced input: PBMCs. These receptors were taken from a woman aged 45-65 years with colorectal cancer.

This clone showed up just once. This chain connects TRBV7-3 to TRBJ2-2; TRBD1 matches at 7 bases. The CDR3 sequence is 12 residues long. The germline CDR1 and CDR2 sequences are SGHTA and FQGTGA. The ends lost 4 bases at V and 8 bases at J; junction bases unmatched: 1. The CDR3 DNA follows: TGTGCCAGCAGCTCGGACAGGGGGGAGCTGTTTTTT. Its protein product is CASSSDRGELFF.

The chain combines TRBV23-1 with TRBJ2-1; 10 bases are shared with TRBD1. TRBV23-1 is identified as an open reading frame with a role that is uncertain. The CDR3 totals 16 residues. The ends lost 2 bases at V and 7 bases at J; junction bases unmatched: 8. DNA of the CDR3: TGCGCCAGCAGTCAAGGTTGGACAGGGGGAGGAAATGAGCAGTTCTTC. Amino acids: CASSQGWTGGGNEQFF.

The CDR3: CASGPGGPGQPQHF. Here the CDR3 DNA reads TGTGCTAGTGGCCCGGGAGGTCCCGGTCAGCCCCAGCATTTT. The genes are TRBV12-5 and TRBJ1-5; D ambiguous. The CDR3 consists of 14 residues. From germline, CDR1 is LGHNT and CDR2 FRNRAP. Trimming left V 6 bases short and J 6 bases short, with 15 bases between.

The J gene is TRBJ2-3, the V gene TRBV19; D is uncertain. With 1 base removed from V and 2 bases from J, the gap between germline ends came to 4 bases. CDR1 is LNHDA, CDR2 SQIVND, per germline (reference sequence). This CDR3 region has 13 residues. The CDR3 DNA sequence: TGTGCCAGTAGTATAGTCAACACAGATACGCAGTATTTT. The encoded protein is CASSIVNTDTQYF. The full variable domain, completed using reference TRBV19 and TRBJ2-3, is DGGITQSPKYLFRKEGQNVTLSCEQNLNHDAMYWYRQDPGQGLRLIYYSQIVNDFQKGDIAEGYSVSREKKESFPLTVTSAQKNPTAFYLCASSIVNTDTQYFGPGTRLTVL.

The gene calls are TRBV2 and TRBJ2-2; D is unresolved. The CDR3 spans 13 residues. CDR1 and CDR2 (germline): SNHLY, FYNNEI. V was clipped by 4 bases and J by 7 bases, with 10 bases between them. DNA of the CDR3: TGTGCCAGCAGTGCGGCAGCGTTCGGGGAGCTGTTTTTT. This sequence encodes CASSAAAFGELFF.

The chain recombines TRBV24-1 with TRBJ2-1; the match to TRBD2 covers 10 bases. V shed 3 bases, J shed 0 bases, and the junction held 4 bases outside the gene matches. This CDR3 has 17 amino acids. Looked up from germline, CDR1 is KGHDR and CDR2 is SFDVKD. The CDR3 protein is CATSDEGLAVSYNEQFF. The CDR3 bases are TGTGCCACCAGTGATGAAGGACTAGCGGTCTCCTACAATGAGCAGTTCTTC.

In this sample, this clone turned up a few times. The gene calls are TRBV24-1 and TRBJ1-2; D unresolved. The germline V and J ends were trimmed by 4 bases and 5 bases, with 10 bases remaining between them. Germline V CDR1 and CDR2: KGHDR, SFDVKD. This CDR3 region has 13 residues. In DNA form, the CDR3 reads TGTGCCACCAGTGACCGGACTATGTATGGCTACACCTTC. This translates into CATSDRTMYGYTF.

CDR3 region: CATYMLGGTNEKLFF. CDR3 bases: TGTGCCACCTACATGCTAGGCGGAACTAATGAAAAACTGTTTTTT. The chain uses TRBV28 and TRBJ1-4; no firm D call. The CDR3 spans 15 residues. The V end was cut by 10 bases, the J end by 1 base, with 16 bases between. Germline V gene data show CDR1 as MDHEN and CDR2 as SYDVKM.

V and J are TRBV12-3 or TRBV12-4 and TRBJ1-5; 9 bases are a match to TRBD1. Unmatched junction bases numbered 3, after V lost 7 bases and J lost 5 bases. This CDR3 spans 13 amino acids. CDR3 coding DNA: TGTGCCAGCACCGGGACAGGGTATCAGCCCCAGCATTTT. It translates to CASTGTGYQPQHF.

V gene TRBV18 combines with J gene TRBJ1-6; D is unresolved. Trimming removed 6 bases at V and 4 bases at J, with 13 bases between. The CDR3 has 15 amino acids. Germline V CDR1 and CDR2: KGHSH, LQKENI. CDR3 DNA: TGTGCCAGCTCGCGTGAAGGGCTTTATAATTCACCCCTCCACTTT. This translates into CASSREGLYNSPLHF.

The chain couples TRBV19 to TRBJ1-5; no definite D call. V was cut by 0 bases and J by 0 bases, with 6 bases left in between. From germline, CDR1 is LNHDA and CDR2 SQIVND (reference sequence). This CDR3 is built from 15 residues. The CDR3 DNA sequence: TGTGCCAGTAGTATAGAACATCATAGCAATCAGCCCCAGCATTTT. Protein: CASSIEHHSNQPQHF. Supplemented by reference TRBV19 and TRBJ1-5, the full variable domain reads DGGITQSPKYLFRKEGQNVTLSCEQNLNHDAMYWYRQDPGQGLRLIYYSQIVNDFQKGDIAEGYSVSREKKESFPLTVTSAQKNPTAFYLCASSIEHHSNQPQHFGDGTRLSIL.

For the CDR3, the DNA is TGTGCCAGCAGTTACGGTACAGATACGCAGTATTTT. The encoded protein is CASSYGTDTQYF. The V gene is TRBV12-3 or TRBV12-4, the J gene TRBJ2-3; D is undetermined. Trimming took 4 bases from V and 3 from J, leaving 5 bases between them. The CDR3 runs to 12 residues.

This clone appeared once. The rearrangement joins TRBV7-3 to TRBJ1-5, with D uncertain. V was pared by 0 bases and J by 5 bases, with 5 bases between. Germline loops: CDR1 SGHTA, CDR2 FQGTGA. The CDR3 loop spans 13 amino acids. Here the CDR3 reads CASSLTLDQPQHF. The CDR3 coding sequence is TGTGCCAGCAGCTTAACGCTGGATCAGCCCCAGCATTTT.

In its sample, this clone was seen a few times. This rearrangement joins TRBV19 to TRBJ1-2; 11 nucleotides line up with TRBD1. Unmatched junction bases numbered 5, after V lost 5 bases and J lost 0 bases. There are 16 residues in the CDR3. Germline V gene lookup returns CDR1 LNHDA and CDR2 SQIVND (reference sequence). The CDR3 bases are TGTGCCAGTAGTCGGGCGGGACAGGGGGCTAACTATGGCTACACCTTC. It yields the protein CASSRAGQGANYGYTF.

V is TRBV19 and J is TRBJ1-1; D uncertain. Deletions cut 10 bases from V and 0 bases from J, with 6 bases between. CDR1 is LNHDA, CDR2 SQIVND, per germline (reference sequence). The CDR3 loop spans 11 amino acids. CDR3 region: CATLLNTEAFF. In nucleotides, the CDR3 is TGTGCCACCTTGTTGAACACTGAAGCTTTCTTT.

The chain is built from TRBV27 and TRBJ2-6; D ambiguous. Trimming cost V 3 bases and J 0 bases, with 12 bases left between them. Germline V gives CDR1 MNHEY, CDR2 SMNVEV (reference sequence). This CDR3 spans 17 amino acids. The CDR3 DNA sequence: TGTGCCAGCAGTTTTACTTATGGGCTCTCTGGGGCCAACGTCCTGACTTTC. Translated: CASSFTYGLSGANVLTF.

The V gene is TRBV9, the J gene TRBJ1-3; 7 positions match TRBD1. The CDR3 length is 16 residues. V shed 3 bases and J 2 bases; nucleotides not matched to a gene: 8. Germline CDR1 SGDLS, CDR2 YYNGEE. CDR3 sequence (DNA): TGTGCCAGCAGCGCCGGCACAGGGGATACTGGAAACACCATATATTTT. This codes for CASSAGTGDTGNTIYF.

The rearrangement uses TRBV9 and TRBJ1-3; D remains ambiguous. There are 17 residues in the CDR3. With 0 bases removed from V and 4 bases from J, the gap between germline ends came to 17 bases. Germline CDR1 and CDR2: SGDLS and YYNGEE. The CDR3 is CASSVEGSWSSGNTIYF. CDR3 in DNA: TGTGCCAGCAGCGTAGAGGGCTCTTGGTCCTCGGGAAACACCATATATTTT.

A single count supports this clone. In DNA, the CDR3 is TGTGCCTGGAACGGTGGTCAGTCGGGTCAGCCCCAGCATTTT. It specifies CAWNGGQSGQPQHF. The gene calls are TRBV30 and TRBJ1-5, with no clear D. The CDR3 extends over 14 amino acids. Trimming stripped 4 bases from V and 6 bases from J, with 16 bases between. Germline V gene lookup returns CDR1 GTSNPN and CDR2 SVGIG (reference sequence).

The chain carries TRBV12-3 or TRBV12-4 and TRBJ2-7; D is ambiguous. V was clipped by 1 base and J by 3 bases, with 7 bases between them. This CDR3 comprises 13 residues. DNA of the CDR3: TGTGCCAGCAGTTTAGGCACGCACTACGAGCAGTACGTC. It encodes CASSLGTHYEQYV.

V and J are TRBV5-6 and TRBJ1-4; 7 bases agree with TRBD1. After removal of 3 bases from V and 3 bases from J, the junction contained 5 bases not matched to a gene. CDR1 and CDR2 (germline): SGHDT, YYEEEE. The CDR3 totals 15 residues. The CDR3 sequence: CASSYNRGANEKLFF. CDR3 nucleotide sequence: TGTGCCAGCAGCTACAACAGGGGAGCTAATGAAAAACTGTTTTTT.

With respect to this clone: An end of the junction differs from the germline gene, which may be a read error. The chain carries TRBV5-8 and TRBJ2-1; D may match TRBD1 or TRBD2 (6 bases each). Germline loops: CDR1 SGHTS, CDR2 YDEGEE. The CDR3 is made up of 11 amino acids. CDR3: CASSLLTGGIF. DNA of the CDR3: TGTGCCAGCAGCTTGTTGACAGGCGGGATCTTC.

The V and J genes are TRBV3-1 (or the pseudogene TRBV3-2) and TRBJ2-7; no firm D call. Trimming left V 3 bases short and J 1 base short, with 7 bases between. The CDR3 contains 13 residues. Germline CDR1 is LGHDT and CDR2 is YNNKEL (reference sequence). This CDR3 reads CASSHGVSYEQYV. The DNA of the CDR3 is TGTGCCAGCAGCCATGGGGTGTCCTACGAGCAGTACGTC.

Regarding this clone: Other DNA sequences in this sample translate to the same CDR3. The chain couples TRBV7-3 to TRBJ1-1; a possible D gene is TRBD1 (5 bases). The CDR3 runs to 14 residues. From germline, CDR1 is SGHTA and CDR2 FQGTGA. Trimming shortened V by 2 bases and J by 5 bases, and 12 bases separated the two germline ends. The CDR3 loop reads CASSLGGAGTEAFF. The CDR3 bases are TGTGCCAGCAGCTTAGGAGGGGCGGGGACTGAAGCTTTCTTT.

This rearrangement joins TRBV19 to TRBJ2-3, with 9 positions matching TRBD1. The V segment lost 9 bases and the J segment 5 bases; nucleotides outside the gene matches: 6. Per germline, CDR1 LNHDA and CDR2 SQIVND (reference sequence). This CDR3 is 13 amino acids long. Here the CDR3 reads CASGTGQIDTQYF. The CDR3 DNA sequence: TGTGCCAGCGGGACAGGGCAGATAGATACGCAGTATTTT. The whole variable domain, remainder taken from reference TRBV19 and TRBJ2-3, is DGGITQSPKYLFRKEGQNVTLSCEQNLNHDAMYWYRQDPGQGLRLIYYSQIVNDFQKGDIAEGYSVSREKKESFPLTVTSAQKNPTAFYLCASGTGQIDTQYFGPGTRLTVL.

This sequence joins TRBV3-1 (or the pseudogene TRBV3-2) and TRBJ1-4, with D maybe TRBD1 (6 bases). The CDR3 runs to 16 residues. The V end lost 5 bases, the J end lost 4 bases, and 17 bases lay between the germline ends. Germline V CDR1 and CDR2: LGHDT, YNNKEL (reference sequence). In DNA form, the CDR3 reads TGTGCCAGCAGCTCTACCCCGACAGGCCATAATGAAAAACTGTTTTTT. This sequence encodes CASSSTPTGHNEKLFF.

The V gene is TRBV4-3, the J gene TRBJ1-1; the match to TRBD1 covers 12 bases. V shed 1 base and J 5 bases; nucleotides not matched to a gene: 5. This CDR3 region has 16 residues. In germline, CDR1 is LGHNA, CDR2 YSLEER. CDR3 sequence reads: CASSQGGQGARTEAFF. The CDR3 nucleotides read TGCGCCAGCAGCCAAGGGGGACAGGGGGCGCGTACTGAAGCTTTCTTT.

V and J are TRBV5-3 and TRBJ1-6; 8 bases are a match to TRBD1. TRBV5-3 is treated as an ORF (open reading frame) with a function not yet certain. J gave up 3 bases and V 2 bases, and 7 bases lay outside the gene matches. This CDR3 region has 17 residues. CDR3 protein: CARSFDRGQLYNSPLHF. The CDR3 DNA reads TGTGCCAGAAGCTTTGACAGGGGTCAACTCTATAATTCACCCCTCCACTTT.

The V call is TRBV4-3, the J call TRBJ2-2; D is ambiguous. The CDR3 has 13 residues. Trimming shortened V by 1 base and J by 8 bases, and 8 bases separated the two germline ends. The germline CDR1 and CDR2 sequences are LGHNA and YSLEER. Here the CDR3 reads CASSQVPDGELFF. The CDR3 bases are TGCGCCAGCAGCCAAGTCCCCGATGGGGAGCTGTTTTTT.